A selection of T cell receptor beta chains follows, all from one sample in a study of blood T cell repertoires in COVID-19. Only in-frame clones appear in the TCRdb table, and some are missing; sequencing was by immunoSEQ multiplex PCR. In the table there are 200,000 to 300,000 clones, approximately 89% of which are singletons. Sequenced input: PBMCs or T cells enriched from blood (not recorded which). The receptors derive from a woman between 18 and 30 years old who had recovered from COVID-19. CDR3s include the opening cysteine and the closing phenylalanine or tryptophan. A D gene is named only where the DNA matches it firmly. Size is stated for part of the rows, as once, few or many counts, or as a class when the clone is expanded.

size	V	D	J	DNA	CDR3
-	TRBV19	TRBD2	TRBJ2-5	TGTGCCAGTACCTGGGTTAGCGGGGTGGGGGAGACCCAGTACTTC	CASTWVSGVGETQYF
few	TRBV2	TRBD1	TRBJ1-3	TGTGCCAGCAGCAGACAGGGCCGCCCTATTCTTAGCTCTGGAAACACCATATATTTT	CASSRQGRPILSSGNTIYF
-	TRBV28	-	TRBJ1-5	TGTGCCACCAAGGACAGACTTTATAGCAATCAGCCCCAGCATTTT	CATKDRLYSNQPQHF
few	TRBV9	-	TRBJ2-7	TGTGCCAGCAGCGAGGGACTTCGATCCTCCTACGAGCAGTACTTC	CASSEGLRSSYEQYF
-	TRBV5-1	TRBD1	TRBJ2-3	TGCGCCAGGAACAGGGGTTGCGCAGATACGCAGTATTTT	CARNRGCADTQYF
-	TRBV2	TRBD1	TRBJ1-2	TGTGCCAGCCCCGGACAGGTGGTCTCCGAGGCTGCATTC	CASPGQVVSEAAF
-	TRBV3-1/TRBV3-2	TRBD1	TRBJ1-5	TGTGCCAGCAGCCCCCAGGGGGGTAATCAGCCCCAGCATTTT	CASSPQGGNQPQHF
few	TRBV3-1/TRBV3-2	-	TRBJ2-3	TGTGCCAGCAGCCAGACAGGCCTCACAGATACGCAGTATTTT	CASSQTGLTDTQYF
-	TRBV19	TRBD1	TRBJ2-7	TGTGCCAGTAGTATATCCGGGACAGGGGTATACGAGCAGTACTTC	CASSISGTGVYEQYF
few	TRBV28	TRBD1	TRBJ1-1	TGTGCCAGCAGTTTATGGGACAGGGGGAACACTGAAGCTTTCTTT	CASSLWDRGNTEAFF
-	TRBV4-3	TRBD1	TRBJ2-3	TGCGCCAGCAGCCCAGAGCCAGACAGGGGTGGTACGCAGTATTTT	CASSPEPDRGGTQYF
once	TRBV7-9	-	TRBJ2-2	TGTGCCAGGGAGGGGAAGAACACCGGTTTTATCCGCGGGGAGCTGTTTTTT	CAREGKNTGFIRGELFF
-	TRBV9	TRBD1	TRBJ1-2	TGTGCCAGCAGCGCTACAGGGGGCGGGTATGGCTACACCTTC	CASSATGGGYGYTF
-	TRBV4-3	TRBD1	TRBJ1-2	TGCGCCAGCAGCCAAGCTTCAGGACAGGGGGGCAATGGCTACACCTTC	CASSQASGQGGNGYTF
-	TRBV7-6	TRBD2	TRBJ2-3	TGTGCCAGCAGCTTACGGAGGGAAGCGGGAGAGTCAGATACGCAGTATTTT	CASSLRREAGESDTQYF
-	TRBV27	TRBD1	TRBJ1-1	TGTGCCAGCAGTTGGACAGGGGCGAGGATCACTGAAGCTTTCTTT	CASSWTGARITEAFF
-	TRBV6-1	TRBD2	TRBJ2-1	TGTGCCAGCAGTGAAGGGACTAGCGGGAGTTTGTGGGAGCAGTTCTTC	CASSEGTSGSLWEQFF
-	TRBV18	-	TRBJ1-1	TGTGCCAGCTCACCACCGGTACAGAACACTGAAGCTTTCTTT	CASSPPVQNTEAFF
few	TRBV18	-	TRBJ1-6	TGTGCCAGCTCACCGCGGCCGGCCTCGCCTGATAATTCACCCCTCCACTTT	CASSPRPASPDNSPLHF
-	TRBV15	TRBD2	TRBJ2-1	TGTGCCACCAGCCCCCCCAAGCTAGCGGGAAGAAATGAGCAGTTCTTC	CATSPPKLAGRNEQFF
-	TRBV3-1/TRBV3-2	-	TRBJ1-1	TGTGCCACCAGGACAAACACTGAAGCTTTCTTT	CATRTNTEAFF
-	TRBV6-6	-	TRBJ1-5	TGTGCCAGCAGTTCACCGGGGGAAAATCAGCCCCAGCATTTT	CASSSPGENQPQHF
-	TRBV28	TRBD2	TRBJ2-1	TGTGCCAGCAGTTTATCGGGGGACTACTACAATGAGCAGTTCTTC	CASSLSGDYYNEQFF
-	TRBV7-9	-	TRBJ1-2	TGTGCCAGCAGCTTTGAGGATTATGGCTACACCTTC	CASSFEDYGYTF
-	TRBV9	TRBD2	TRBJ2-1	TGTGCCAGCAGCGAAATAGCGGGGGCCTTCTACAATGAGCAGTTCTTC	CASSEIAGAFYNEQFF
-	TRBV6-4	TRBD1	TRBJ1-3	TGTGCCAGCAGCGGAAAGACAGGGATCTACTCTGGAAACACCATATATTTT	CASSGKTGIYSGNTIYF
few	TRBV7-2	TRBD2	TRBJ2-7	TGTGCCAGCAGCTCTAGCGGGGGGTACTCCTACGAGCAGTACTTC	CASSSSGGYSYEQYF
-	TRBV2	TRBD1	TRBJ1-5	TGTGCCAGCAGTCAACAGGGGGGCAATCAGCCCCAGCATTTT	CASSQQGGNQPQHF
-	TRBV11-2	TRBD2	TRBJ2-1	TGTGCCAGCAGCTTAGGGACTAGCGGGGGGCCGGGCTACAATGAGCAGTTCTTC	CASSLGTSGGPGYNEQFF
once	TRBV6-1	TRBD2	TRBJ2-1	TGTGCCAGCAGTGAACTTTGGGTAGCGGGAGGTCTTGAGCAGTTCTTC	CASSELWVAGGLEQFF
-	TRBV25-1	TRBD1	TRBJ2-7	TGTGCCAGCAGGGAAGACAGGGGAAACTCCTACGAGCAGTACTTC	CASREDRGNSYEQYF
-	TRBV5-4	TRBD2	TRBJ2-1	TGTGCCAGCAGCCTAGCGGGAGTTTTGGATGAGCAGTTCTTC	CASSLAGVLDEQFF
-	TRBV29-1	-	TRBJ2-5	TGCAGCGTTGACAGACAAGAGACCCAGTACTTC	CSVDRQETQYF
-	TRBV28	-	TRBJ2-5	TGTGCCAGCAGTTTACCCCAGACAGAGCAAGAGACCCAGTACTTC	CASSLPQTEQETQYF
-	TRBV4-1	TRBD2	TRBJ2-7	TGCGCCAGCAGCCAACCCTACCCAATAGCGGGAGGCGTGTACGAGCAGTACTTC	CASSQPYPIAGGVYEQYF
-	TRBV10-1	TRBD2	TRBJ2-7	TGCGCCAGCAGTGATGTGGGCGGGAGGGACTCTTCCTACGAGCAGTACTTC	CASSDVGGRDSSYEQYF
-	TRBV5-1	-	TRBJ2-3	TGCGCCAGCAGCTTGAATGAGGCAGGCACAGATACGCAGTATTTT	CASSLNEAGTDTQYF
-	TRBV29-1	TRBD2	TRBJ2-2	TGCAGCGTTGAATTCGTTAGCGGGAGGGGTAGTGGCGGGGAGCTGTTTTTT	CSVEFVSGRGSGGELFF
once	TRBV2	-	TRBJ2-7	TGTGCCAGCAGCAGGGGCTCCTACGAGCAGTACTTC	CASSRGSYEQYF
-	TRBV5-1	TRBD2	TRBJ2-2	TGCGCCAGCAGAGTCCTAACTAGCGGGACCGGGGAGCTGTTTTTT	CASRVLTSGTGELFF
-	TRBV2	-	TRBJ2-5	TGTGCCAGCAGCACCGGGAAGCGGACCCAGTACTTC	CASSTGKRTQYF
-	TRBV5-1	-	TRBJ1-3	TGCGCCAGCAGCTTGGACACAGGGAATTCTGGAAACACCATATATTTT	CASSLDTGNSGNTIYF
-	TRBV10-3	TRBD1	TRBJ1-1	TGTGCCATCGGGCAGGGACAGTCGAACACTGAAGCTTTCTTT	CAIGQGQSNTEAFF
-	TRBV6-5	TRBD1	TRBJ1-1	TGTGCCAGCCTTGACAGGGGAGGGAGGTTCACTGAAGCTTTCTTT	CASLDRGGRFTEAFF